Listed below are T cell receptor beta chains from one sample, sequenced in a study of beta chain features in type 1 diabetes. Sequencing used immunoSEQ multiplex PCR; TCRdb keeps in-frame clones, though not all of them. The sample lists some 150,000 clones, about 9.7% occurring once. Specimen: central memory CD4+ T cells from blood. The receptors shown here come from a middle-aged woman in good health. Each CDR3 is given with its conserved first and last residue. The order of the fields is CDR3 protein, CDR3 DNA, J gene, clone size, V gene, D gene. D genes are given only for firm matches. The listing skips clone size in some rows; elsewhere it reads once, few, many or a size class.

cdr3_aa: CASRPEAGHYGYTF
cdr3_nt: TGTGCCAGCAGACCCGAAGCGGGGCACTATGGCTACACCTTC
j_call: TRBJ1-2
clone_size: few
v_call: TRBV5-6
d_call: .

cdr3_aa: CASSALMNTEAFF
cdr3_nt: TGTGCCAGCAGCGCTTTAATGAACACTGAAGCTTTCTTT
j_call: TRBJ1-1
clone_size: .
v_call: TRBV9
d_call: .

cdr3_aa: CASRTLQGASGRSYEQYF
cdr3_nt: TGTGCCAGCAGGACCCTACAAGGGGCTAGCGGGCGCTCCTACGAGCAGTACTTC
j_call: TRBJ2-7
clone_size: .
v_call: TRBV11-2
d_call: TRBD2

cdr3_aa: CASTQERGIQYF
cdr3_nt: TGTGCCAGCACCCAAGAGCGCGGCATTCAGTACTTC
j_call: TRBJ2-4
clone_size: .
v_call: TRBV2
d_call: .

cdr3_aa: CASSLGLAGGQRDTQYF
cdr3_nt: TGCGCCAGCAGCTTGGGACTAGCGGGGGGGCAGCGGGATACGCAGTATTTT
j_call: TRBJ2-3
clone_size: .
v_call: TRBV5-1
d_call: TRBD2

cdr3_aa: CASSPAGSATDTQYF
cdr3_nt: TGTGCCAGCAGCCCGGCGGGCAGTGCAACAGATACGCAGTATTTT
j_call: TRBJ2-3
clone_size: .
v_call: TRBV7-7
d_call: .

cdr3_aa: CASSLADRGNSPLHF
cdr3_nt: TGTGCCAGCAGCTTAGCAGACAGGGGGAATTCACCCCTCCACTTT
j_call: TRBJ1-6
clone_size: .
v_call: TRBV7-8
d_call: TRBD1

cdr3_aa: CASSGQETQYF
cdr3_nt: TGTGCCAGCAGTGGTCAGGAGACCCAGTACTTC
j_call: TRBJ2-5
clone_size: .
v_call: TRBV5-8
d_call: .

cdr3_aa: CASSPDGLYGYTF
cdr3_nt: TGCGCCAGCAGCCCGGACGGACTCTATGGCTACACCTTC
j_call: TRBJ1-2
clone_size: .
v_call: TRBV5-1
d_call: .

cdr3_aa: CASSFGLRQGPNEQFF
cdr3_nt: TGCGCCAGCAGCTTTGGCCTACGACAGGGGCCCAATGAGCAGTTCTTC
j_call: TRBJ2-1
clone_size: .
v_call: TRBV5-1
d_call: TRBD1

cdr3_aa: CASSEGGPPGEQFF
cdr3_nt: TGTGCCAGCAGTGAAGGAGGTCCTCCGGGGGAGCAGTTCTTC
j_call: TRBJ2-1
clone_size: .
v_call: TRBV6-1
d_call: .

cdr3_aa: CASSKGPTSSSSTDTQYF
cdr3_nt: TGTGCCAGCAGCAAAGGCCCGACTAGCAGTTCTAGCACAGATACGCAGTATTTT
j_call: TRBJ2-3
clone_size: .
v_call: TRBV21-1
d_call: .

cdr3_aa: CASSDPPGSRNTIYF
cdr3_nt: TGTGCCAGCAGCGACCCCCCGGGGAGTCGAAACACCATATATTTT
j_call: TRBJ1-3
clone_size: .
v_call: TRBV7-2
d_call: .

cdr3_aa: CATSRGGDSGYTF
cdr3_nt: TGTGCCACCAGCAGAGGAGGTGACAGTGGCTACACCTTC
j_call: TRBJ1-2
clone_size: few
v_call: TRBV15
d_call: .

cdr3_aa: CASSYFTFGSSNQPQHF
cdr3_nt: TGTGCCAGCAGCTACTTCACCTTCGGGAGTAGCAATCAGCCCCAGCATTTT
j_call: TRBJ1-5
clone_size: many
v_call: TRBV5-6
d_call: .

cdr3_aa: CASRSGGSTDTQYF
cdr3_nt: TGTGCCAGCAGATCCGGGGGTTCCACAGATACGCAGTATTTT
j_call: TRBJ2-3
clone_size: many
v_call: TRBV25-1
d_call: .

cdr3_aa: CASRYRESEAFF
cdr3_nt: TGTGCCAGCAGATACAGGGAAAGTGAAGCTTTCTTT
j_call: TRBJ1-1
clone_size: many
v_call: TRBV11-1
d_call: .

cdr3_aa: CAITFDPGGQINGYTF
cdr3_nt: TGTGCCATCACTTTCGATCCGGGGGGCCAAATCAATGGCTACACCTTC
j_call: TRBJ1-2
clone_size: .
v_call: TRBV10-3
d_call: .

cdr3_aa: CASSSGLQETQYF
cdr3_nt: TGTGCCAGTAGTTCGGGACTCCAAGAGACCCAGTACTTC
j_call: TRBJ2-5
clone_size: few
v_call: TRBV19
d_call: .

cdr3_aa: CASSLAQVASTDTQYF
cdr3_nt: TGCGCCAGCAGCTTGGCTCAGGTTGCTAGCACAGATACGCAGTATTTT
j_call: TRBJ2-3
clone_size: .
v_call: TRBV5-1
d_call: .

cdr3_aa: CASSLGGTGPQPQHF
cdr3_nt: TGTGCCAGCAGCTTGGGTGGGACAGGGCCTCAGCCCCAGCATTTT
j_call: TRBJ1-5
clone_size: few
v_call: TRBV5-4
d_call: TRBD1

cdr3_aa: CASSEVRGAHNEQFF
cdr3_nt: TGTGCCAGCAGTGAAGTGCGGGGGGCTCACAATGAGCAGTTCTTC
j_call: TRBJ2-1
clone_size: .
v_call: TRBV6-4
d_call: TRBD2

cdr3_aa: CASSRIRGGGDTQYF
cdr3_nt: TGTGCCAGCAGCCGAATCCGAGGCGGGGGAGATACGCAGTATTTT
j_call: TRBJ2-3
clone_size: .
v_call: TRBV14
d_call: TRBD2

cdr3_aa: CASEALTSYEQYF
cdr3_nt: TGTGCCAGCGAGGCTCTCACCTCCTACGAGCAGTACTTC
j_call: TRBJ2-7
clone_size: few
v_call: TRBV28
d_call: .

cdr3_aa: CASSERGGYSNQPQHF
cdr3_nt: TGTGCCAGCAGTGAAAGGGGGGGCTATAGCAATCAGCCCCAGCATTTT
j_call: TRBJ1-5
clone_size: few
v_call: TRBV2
d_call: .

cdr3_aa: CASSPGGDSGNTIYF
cdr3_nt: TGTGCCAGCAGTCCCGGGGGGGATTCTGGAAACACCATATATTTT
j_call: TRBJ1-3
clone_size: .
v_call: TRBV6-5
d_call: .

cdr3_aa: CSVEDSGAPQHF
cdr3_nt: TGCAGCGTTGAAGATTCAGGGGCGCCCCAGCATTTT
j_call: TRBJ1-5
clone_size: many
v_call: TRBV29-1
d_call: .

cdr3_aa: CASSSHLAGRDTQYF
cdr3_nt: TGTGCCAGCAGTAGCCACCTAGCGGGCCGAGATACGCAGTATTTT
j_call: TRBJ2-3
clone_size: few
v_call: TRBV6-6
d_call: TRBD2

cdr3_aa: CASSYPGGDTQYF
cdr3_nt: TGTGCCAGCAGTTACCCCGGGGGAGATACGCAGTATTTT
j_call: TRBJ2-3
clone_size: few
v_call: TRBV6-6
d_call: .

cdr3_aa: CASSLEGRVGSPLHF
cdr3_nt: TGTGCCAGCAGCTTGGAGGGCAGGGTGGGTTCACCCCTCCACTTT
j_call: TRBJ1-6
clone_size: few
v_call: TRBV5-4
d_call: .

cdr3_aa: CASSGPPLAGGQETQYF
cdr3_nt: TGTGCCAGCAGTGGACCTCCACTAGCGGGGGGCCAAGAGACCCAGTACTTC
j_call: TRBJ2-5
clone_size: few
v_call: TRBV6-1
d_call: TRBD2

cdr3_aa: CASSWRNYNEQFF
cdr3_nt: TGCGCCAGCAGCTGGCGGAACTACAATGAGCAGTTCTTC
j_call: TRBJ2-1
clone_size: .
v_call: TRBV5-1
d_call: .

cdr3_aa: CASSYRGDVYF
cdr3_nt: TGTGCCAGCAGTTACCGGGGGGACGTGTATTTT
j_call: TRBJ2-3
clone_size: few
v_call: TRBV6-1
d_call: TRBD2

cdr3_aa: CASSLDRGDGGYTF
cdr3_nt: TGTGCCAGCAGCTTAGACAGGGGTGATGGTGGCTACACCTTC
j_call: TRBJ1-2
clone_size: few
v_call: TRBV7-9
d_call: TRBD1

cdr3_aa: CSAKSYEQYF
cdr3_nt: TGCAGTGCTAAATCATACGAGCAGTACTTC
j_call: TRBJ2-7
clone_size: .
v_call: TRBV20-1
d_call: .

cdr3_aa: CASSESGNSPLHF
cdr3_nt: TGTGCCAGCAGTGAATCGGGAAATTCACCCCTCCACTTT
j_call: TRBJ1-6
clone_size: .
v_call: TRBV6-4
d_call: .